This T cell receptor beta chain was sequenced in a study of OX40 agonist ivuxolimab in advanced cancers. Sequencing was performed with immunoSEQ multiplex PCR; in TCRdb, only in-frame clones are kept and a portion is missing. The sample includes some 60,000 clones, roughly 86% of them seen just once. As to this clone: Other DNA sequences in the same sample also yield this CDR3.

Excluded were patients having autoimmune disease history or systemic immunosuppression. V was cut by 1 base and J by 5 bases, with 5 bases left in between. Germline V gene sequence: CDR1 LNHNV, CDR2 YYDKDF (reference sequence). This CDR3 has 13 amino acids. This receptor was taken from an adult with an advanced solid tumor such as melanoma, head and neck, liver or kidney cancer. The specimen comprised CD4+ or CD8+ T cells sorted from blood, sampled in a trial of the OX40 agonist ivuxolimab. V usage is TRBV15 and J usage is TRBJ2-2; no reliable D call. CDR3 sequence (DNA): TGTGCCACCAGCAGAGTGGGTACCGGGGAGCTGTTTTTT. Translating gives CATSRVGTGELFF.